The 4 T cell receptor beta chains given below trace back to one sample, sequenced in a study of OX40 agonist ivuxolimab in advanced cancers. Measured with immunoSEQ multiplex PCR; TCRdb has only the in-frame clones, and not every one. The repertoire includes fewer than 85,000 clones, around 93% of them detected once, and about 0.54% sits in the top ten. Material: CD4+ or CD8+ T cells sorted from blood, obtained in a trial of the OX40 agonist ivuxolimab. The receptors shown here come from an adult with an advanced solid tumor such as melanoma, head and neck, liver or kidney cancer.

This clone was recorded once. This rearrangement joins TRBV19 to TRBJ2-2; the match to TRBD1 covers 8 bases. Germline V gene data show CDR1 as LNHDA and CDR2 as SQIVND (reference sequence). The CDR3 runs 15 residues. Trimming took 7 bases from V and 5 from J; bases not matched to a gene: 9. The CDR3 DNA sequence: TGTGCCAGTACCCCGGGGACAGGCGGTACCGGGGAGCTGTTTTTT. Translated, it gives CASTPGTGGTGELFF.

The J gene is TRBJ2-1, the V gene TRBV11-3, with D unclear. The CDR3 contains 13 residues. CDR1 is SGHNT, CDR2 YENEEA, per germline. V was clipped by 4 bases and J by 5 bases, with 9 bases between them. CDR3 protein: CASSSRTDNEQFF. CDR3 DNA: TGTGCCAGCAGCTCCCGGACCGACAATGAGCAGTTCTTC.

The genes are TRBV30 and TRBJ2-1, with 8 bases that match TRBD2. J lost 6 bases, V lost 2 bases, and 9 bases had no gene match. Germline CDR1 and CDR2: GTSNPN and SVGIG (reference sequence). The CDR3 length is 15 residues. The CDR3 sequence is CAWSQGAGEVNEQFF. The CDR3 DNA sequence: TGTGCCTGGAGTCAGGGAGCGGGAGAGGTCAATGAGCAGTTCTTC.

The chain has TRBV7-9 and TRBJ2-3; D is possibly TRBD1 (5 bases). The germline V gene encodes CDR1 SEHNR and CDR2 FQNEAQ (reference sequence). V was clipped by 1 base and J by 0 bases, with 11 bases between them. The CDR3 loop spans 16 amino acids. As DNA, the CDR3 is TGTGCCAGCAGCTTAGTAAGGGGCTGGAGCACAGATACGCAGTATTTT. This translates into CASSLVRGWSTDTQYF.